These 9 T cell receptor beta chains were sequenced from one sample in a study of Ad26.COV2.S vaccination and SARS-CoV-2 variants. Profiled with immunoSEQ multiplex PCR; TCRdb holds only in-frame clones, not every one. The table lists roughly 700,000 clones, around 90% of them singletons. As for treatment: approximately 18 received Ad26.COV2.S at low or high dose, single or two shots; roughly 5 received placebo; per-sample allocation not given. Specimens were obtained on day 63 following the first vaccine or placebo injection. Material: peripheral blood, obtained in a trial of Ad26.COV2.S vaccine versus placebo. These receptors came from a person between 18 and 65 years old who received the Ad26.COV2.S COVID-19 vaccine or a placebo.

The genes are TRBV5-5 and TRBJ1-1; possibly TRBD1 for D (6 bases). This CDR3 has 13 residues. Germline CDR1 reads SGHKS; CDR2 reads YYEKEE (reference sequence). The V and J ends lost 4 bases and 3 bases respectively, with 10 bases between them. The CDR3 DNA is TGTGCCAGCAGCCCTGGGACACACACTGAAGCTTTCTTT. It is translated as CASSPGTHTEAFF.

This chain connects TRBV21-1 to TRBJ1-1; the table assigns TRBD1, which was not confirmed against the DNA. TRBV21-1 is annotated as a pseudogene. The CDR3 covers 15 residues. The CDR3 loop is CASSLLTGTDTEAFF. The DNA of the CDR3 is TGTGCCAGCAGCTTACTGACAGGGACCGACACTGAAGCTTTCTTT.

V gene TRBV10-3 combines with J gene TRBJ1-5; TRBD1 aligns across 10 bases. The V segment lost 4 bases and the J segment 2 bases; nucleotides outside the gene matches: 2. The CDR3 loop spans 15 amino acids. Germline V gives CDR1 ENHRY, CDR2 SYGVKD. This CDR3 reads CAISGTGGGNQPQHF. The CDR3 nucleotides are TGTGCCATCAGTGGGACAGGGGGAGGCAATCAGCCCCAGCATTTT.

This chain joins TRBV10-3 and TRBJ2-5; either TRBD1 or TRBD2 may supply D (7 bases each). The CDR3 spans 14 residues. With 6 bases removed from V and 5 bases from J, the gap between germline ends came to 16 bases. Germline lookup yields CDR1 ENHRY and CDR2 SYGVKD. CDR3 sequence (DNA): TGTGCCATCAGCGTGGGAGGGGGCTTGGAGACCCAGTACTTC. It is translated as CAISVGGGLETQYF.

The rearrangement uses TRBV11-2 and TRBJ1-5; D not certain. Trimming shortened V by 2 bases and J by 7 bases, and 9 bases separated the two germline ends. Germline V gene data show CDR1 as SGHAT and CDR2 as FQNNGV. This CDR3 contains 13 residues. CDR3 in DNA: TGTGCCAGCAGCTTATTCGTGGGCCAGCCCCAGCATTTT. It encodes CASSLFVGQPQHF.

The chain joins TRBV3-1 (or the pseudogene TRBV3-2) to TRBJ2-1, with no clear D. The V gene lost 0 bases and the J gene lost 13 bases, with 13 bases spanning the gap. Germline lookup yields CDR1 LGHDT and CDR2 YNNKEL (reference sequence). This CDR3 has 13 residues. The CDR3 DNA sequence: TGTGCCAGCAGCCAAGAAGTCCACATCGCCCAGTTCTTC. Residues: CASSQEVHIAQFF.

As regards this clone: The sample holds other DNA sequences that translate to the same CDR3. The V gene is TRBV6-5, the J gene TRBJ1-6; D may be TRBD1 (5 bases). Germline V CDR1 and CDR2: MNHEY, SVGAGI. With 0 bases removed from V and 4 bases from J, the gap between germline ends came to 7 bases. This CDR3 has 15 amino acids. The CDR3 DNA reads as TGTGCCAGCAGTTACTCCGGGGGTTATAATTCACCCCTCCACTTT. As protein: CASSYSGGYNSPLHF.

V is TRBV9 and J is TRBJ1-2; D is uncertain. Looked up from germline, CDR1 is SGDLS and CDR2 is YYNGEE. The V end was cut by 0 bases, the J end by 7 bases, with 10 bases between. The length of the CDR3 is 13 residues. Here the CDR3 reads CASSVDIMGGYTF. In DNA, the CDR3 is TGTGCCAGCAGCGTAGATATCATGGGTGGCTACACCTTC.

This clone was detected a few times. The chain employs TRBV12-3 or TRBV12-4 and TRBJ1-2; D is ambiguous. The CDR3 is 13 residues long. The V gene lost 3 bases and the J gene lost 6 bases, with 11 bases spanning the gap. CDR3 DNA sequence: TGTGCCAGCAGTTTGGCGGGTGGTAATGGCTACACCTTC. Protein sequence: CASSLAGGNGYTF.